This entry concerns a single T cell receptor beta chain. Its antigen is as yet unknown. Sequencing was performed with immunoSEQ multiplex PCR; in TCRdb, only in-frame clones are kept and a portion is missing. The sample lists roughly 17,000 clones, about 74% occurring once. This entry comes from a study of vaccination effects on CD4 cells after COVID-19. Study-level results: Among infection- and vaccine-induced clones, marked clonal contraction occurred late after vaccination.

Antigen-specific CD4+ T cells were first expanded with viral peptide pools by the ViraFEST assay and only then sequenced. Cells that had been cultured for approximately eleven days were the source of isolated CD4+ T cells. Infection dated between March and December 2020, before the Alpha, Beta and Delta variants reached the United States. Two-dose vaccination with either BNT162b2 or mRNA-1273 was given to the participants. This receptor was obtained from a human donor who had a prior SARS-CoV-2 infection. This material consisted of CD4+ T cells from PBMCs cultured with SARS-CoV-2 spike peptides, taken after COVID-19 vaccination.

The CDR3 DNA is TGTGCCAGCAGCCAAAGACTAGCGGGACCCGTCTTCGATGAGCAGTTCTTC. Protein: CASSQRLAGPVFDEQFF. This chain links TRBV4-2 with TRBJ2-1; 11 bases align to TRBD2. CDR1 is LGHNA, CDR2 YNFKEQ, per germline. The trim removed 2 bases at V and 8 bases at J, leaving 11 bases unmatched. There are 17 residues in the CDR3.